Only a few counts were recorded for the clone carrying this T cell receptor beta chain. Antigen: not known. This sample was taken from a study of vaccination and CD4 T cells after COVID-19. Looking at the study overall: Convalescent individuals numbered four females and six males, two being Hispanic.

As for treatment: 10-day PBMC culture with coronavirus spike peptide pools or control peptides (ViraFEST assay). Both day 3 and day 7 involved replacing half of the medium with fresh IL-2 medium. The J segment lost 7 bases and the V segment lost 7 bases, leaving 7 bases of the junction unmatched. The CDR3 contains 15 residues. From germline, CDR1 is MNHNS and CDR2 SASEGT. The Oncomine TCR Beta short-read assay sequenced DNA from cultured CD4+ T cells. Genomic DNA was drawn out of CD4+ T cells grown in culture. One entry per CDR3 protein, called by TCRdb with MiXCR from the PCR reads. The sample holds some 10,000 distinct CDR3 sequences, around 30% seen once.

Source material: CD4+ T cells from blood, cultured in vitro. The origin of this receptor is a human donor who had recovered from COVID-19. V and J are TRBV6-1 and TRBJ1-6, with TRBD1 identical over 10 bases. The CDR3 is CASTYRDRGNSPLHF. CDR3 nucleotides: TGTGCCAGCACCTACCGGGACAGGGGCAATTCACCCCTCCACTTT.